Shown below are 10 T cell receptor beta chains from a single sample sequenced in a study of T cell repertoires in cytomegalovirus infection. Using its own MiXCR run on the reads, TCRdb lists one record per CDR3 protein. The top ten clones hold 27% of a sample with fewer than 200,000 distinct CDR3 sequences, around 14% of them seen once. Sequenced: PBMCs. These receptors came from a human donor in good health (CMV status not recorded). Some clones in this sample may be carry-over from other donors' samples.

This clonotype was detected ten times or more. V usage is TRBV7-9 and J usage is TRBJ2-2; possibly TRBD1 for D (6 bases). The CDR3 contains 17 residues. V dropped 4 bases and J dropped 6 bases, with 21 bases sitting between them. Per germline, CDR1 SEHNR and CDR2 FQNEAQ (reference sequence). The CDR3 sequence: CASSYRPTGHRAGELFF. Written as DNA, the CDR3 is TGTGCCAGCAGCTATAGGCCCACGGGACACCGGGCCGGGGAGCTGTTTTTT.

This clonotype was counted a few times. This chain uses TRBV10-3 with TRBJ2-1; TRBD2 matches at 12 bases. Per germline, CDR1 ENHRY and CDR2 SYGVKD. The V gene end was trimmed by 6 bases and the J gene end by 7 bases; junction bases not matched to a gene: 7. The CDR3 has 15 amino acids. CDR3 sequence: CAIRPSGRAGNEQFF. CDR3 in DNA: TGTGCCATCAGGCCTAGCGGGAGGGCCGGGAATGAGCAGTTCTTC.

In this sample, this clonotype turned up many times. J is TRBJ1-1 and V is TRBV9; D possibly corresponds to TRBD1 (5 bases). CDR1 SGDLS and CDR2 YYNGEE come from the germline V gene. V dropped 0 bases and J dropped 1 base, with 10 bases sitting between them. The CDR3 runs to 15 residues. The CDR3 coding sequence is TGTGCCAGCAGCGTAGAGGCGGGGCGGAACACTGAAGCTTTCTTT. It specifies CASSVEAGRNTEAFF.

The chain links TRBV28 to TRBJ2-3, with a possible D match to TRBD2 (6 bases). CDR1 is MDHEN and CDR2 is SYDVKM in the germline V gene. The V end lost 3 bases, the J end lost 0 bases, and 10 bases lay between the germline ends. The CDR3 consists of 15 residues. The CDR3 sequence is CASSFLAPSTDTQYF. For the CDR3, the DNA is TGTGCCAGCAGTTTCCTAGCGCCTAGCACAGATACGCAGTATTTT.

This clonotype was observed a few times. The CDR3 spells CATRDRGQGNTGELFF. The CDR3 nucleotides are TGTGCCACCCGGGACAGGGGGCAGGGGAACACCGGGGAGCTGTTTTTT. The chain uses TRBV27 and TRBJ2-2, with 12 bases aligning to TRBD1. The CDR3 sequence is 16 residues long. CDR1 and CDR2 (germline): MNHEY, SMNVEV (reference sequence). Trimming took 10 bases from V and 1 from J; bases not matched to a gene: 7.

The chain has TRBV6-2 or TRBV6-3 and TRBJ2-5; TRBD1 is a possible D gene (6 bases). The CDR3 has 14 amino acids. Trimming took 11 bases from V and 5 from J, leaving 21 bases between them. The germline V gene has CDR1 MNHEY and CDR2 SVGEGT. In DNA form, the CDR3 reads TGTGCCTGTAGAAGAAAGCAAGGGGGTGAGACCCAGTACTTC. Its translation: CACRRKQGGETQYF.

The sample holds many counts of this clonotype. V and J are TRBV7-2 and TRBJ1-5, with a weak D call TRBD1 (5 bases). The V gene lost 4 bases and the J gene lost 2 bases, with 9 bases spanning the gap. CDR3 length: 14 residues. Per germline, CDR1 SGHTA and CDR2 FQGNSA. The DNA for the CDR3 is TGTGCCAGCAGCTACGGAGGGGGCAATCAGCCCCAGCATTTT. Protein sequence: CASSYGGGNQPQHF. The full variable domain, rest sourced from reference TRBV7-2 and TRBJ1-5, is GAGVSQSPSNKVTEKGKDVELRCDPISGHTALYWYRQSLGQGLEFLIYFQGNSAPDKSGLPSDRFSAERTGGSVSTLTIQRTQQEDSAVYLCASSYGGGNQPQHFGDGTRLSIL.

The rearrangement links TRBV4-3 to TRBJ2-1, with D tentatively TRBD1 (5 bases). This CDR3 comprises 15 residues. V was pared by 0 bases and J by 7 bases, with 13 bases between. Germline V gives CDR1 LGHNA, CDR2 YSLEER. The CDR3 DNA reads as TGCGCCAGCAGCCAAGACCTAGGGGCGTGGAATGAGCAGTTCTTC. Protein: CASSQDLGAWNEQFF.

The table lists this clonotype with many counts. This chain links TRBV7-8 with TRBJ2-1; D is perhaps TRBD2 (7 bases). This CDR3 comprises 16 residues. Trimming shortened V by 0 bases and J by 1 base, and 10 bases separated the two germline ends. The V gene's germline CDR1 is SGHVS and CDR2 FQNEAQ. The CDR3 nucleotides are TGTGCCAGCAGCTTAGCGAGGGGGGGATCCTACAATGAGCAGTTCTTC. Residues: CASSLARGGSYNEQFF.

The table lists this clonotype with many counts. The V gene is TRBV12-3 or TRBV12-4, the J gene TRBJ1-1, with D possibly being TRBD1 (6 bases). The CDR3 runs to 14 residues. With 6 bases removed from V and 4 bases from J, the gap between germline ends came to 15 bases. CDR3 in DNA: TGTGCCAGCAGACGAAACAGGGACGCCACTGAAGCTTTCTTT. Encoded protein: CASRRNRDATEAFF.